This T cell receptor (beta chain) is from a study of T cells after yellow fever vaccination (dated by TCRdb to about 2019). Background for the entire study: The SMART-Seq v4 Ultra Low Input RNA kit was used to prepare libraries from fractions with low cell numbers. Blood samples were taken at several timepoints before and after primary and secondary immunization, and bulk PBMC replicates and cell subsets were isolated. To track T-cell clones before and after primary and booster YFV17D yellow fever vaccination, bulk TCR alpha and beta repertoires were sequenced longitudinally. Two healthy male donors made up the cohort, one aged 18 to 30 years and the other aged 30 to 40 years.

Results and caveats for the whole study, not just this receptor: Because the study included only a couple of donors, the extent to which the findings can be generalized is limited. A small fraction of clonotypes showed up in both the CD4 and CD8 compartments, probably as a result of convergent recombination. Most clones expanded after primary vaccination were re-detected after the booster (96% of CD4 and about 88% of CD8), suggesting broad memory maintenance. Because abundant contaminating clonotypes from the bulk population could be contained in FACS-sorted repertoires, computational filtering was required. Compared with the primary T-cell response, the secondary T-cell response was weaker but faster, peaking on day 5 rather than day 15.

Turning to this clonotype: The antigen it recognizes is unknown. Base qualities are missing; no much larger clone stands one base away.

V ends up 4 bases short and J 7 bases short, with an unmatched junction base count of 9. Based on the germline V gene, the CDR1 and CDR2 sequences are KGHSH and LQKENI. From the cysteine up to the phenylalanine, the CDR3 has a length of 14 residues. Of all the DNA, just the CDR3 is kept, 42 bases in frame from base 1. In the paper's terms, the treatment or condition label means: live attenuated yellow fever vaccine strain. At each blood-draw timepoint, two biological replicates of bulk PBMCs were obtained. PBMCs were isolated from peripheral blood using a standard Ficoll-Paque protocol. RNA was extracted with TriZol from bulk PBMCs, CD4 and CD8 fractions, and dextramer-positive and dextramer-negative fractions. These reads were obtained on an Illumina NovaSeq 6000. TCR cDNA was synthesized by 5'RACE template switching, through which a universal primer site and unique molecular identifiers were introduced. Priming of cDNA synthesis was performed from both the TCR alpha and TCR beta constant segments. Two PCR steps were used to amplify libraries, with sample barcodes and sequencing adapters being added in the second step. Sequencing of the libraries was done on either Illumina HiSeq 2500 (2x100 bp) or NovaSeq (2x150 bp). The authors processed their data as follows. MIGEC was used to demultiplex reads and collapse the reads into UMI consensus sequences, and MiXCR was used for V(D)J alignment. Clonotypes responding to the vaccine were identified with edgeR on replicate PBMC samples, with the criteria of FDR below 0.01 and a log2 fold change above 5 up to day 15. Each bulk clonotype was labeled CD4 or CD8 based on which sequenced repertoire, CD4 or CD8, contained the clonotype at higher abundance. The public sequencing data were trimmed at Q25 with fastp and processed into clonotypes with MiXCR by TCRdb, which kept only in-frame beta chains. Entries that share a CDR3 protein sequence are merged under the most common genes and DNA. The V and J calls, along with clone size, are taken from TCRdb and not from the paper's own processing. The sample records some 400,000 distinct CDR3 sequences, about 19% of which are singletons. The ten largest clones capture about 18% of the sample.

This specimen was PBMCs, taken before the yellow fever booster vaccination. This chain joins TRBV18 to TRBJ2-7; the central 8 bases match TRBD1. This TCR was sampled from a man aged 18 to 35 who received the YFV17D yellow fever vaccine. The DNA sequence follows: TGTGCCAGCTCACGACAGGGGCAGGAGGGTGAGCAGTACTTC. The translation is CASSRQGQEGEQYF.